This TCR beta chain was identified during a study of neurological immune-mediated disorders. Study-wide points: When grouped phylogenetically, the repertoires of 18 of the 34 multiple sclerosis patients fell together in one related-CDR3 cluster, which is a possible signature. In HTLV-1-associated myelopathy, TCR clonal expansion was greatest, and in multiple sclerosis it was least, below healthy controls.

This CDR3 region has 15 residues. Germline assignment: CDR1 MGHRA and CDR2 YSYEKL. After removal of 4 bases from V and 5 bases from J, the junction contained 10 bases not matched to a gene. Time point in this sample: longitudinal time-point 2. As for the cDNA, it was generated by 5'RACE with 10-nucleotide random UMIs. TCRdb reprocessed the 5' RACE reads with MiXCR, giving one entry per CDR3 protein. The top ten hold 7.9% of the sample, which has about 80,000 distinct CDR3 sequences, 5.8% seen once. In this sample, this clonotype turned up many times. Its antigen is unknown. Sample: PBMCs. The chain couples TRBV4-1 to TRBJ2-5; 7 nucleotides agree with TRBD1. This sequence originates from a woman aged 55-75 years with multiple sclerosis. The CDR3 nucleotides read TGCGCCAGCAGCCTCTTAGAGGGCAGGGGGGAGACCCAGTACTTC. This sequence encodes CASSLLEGRGETQYF.